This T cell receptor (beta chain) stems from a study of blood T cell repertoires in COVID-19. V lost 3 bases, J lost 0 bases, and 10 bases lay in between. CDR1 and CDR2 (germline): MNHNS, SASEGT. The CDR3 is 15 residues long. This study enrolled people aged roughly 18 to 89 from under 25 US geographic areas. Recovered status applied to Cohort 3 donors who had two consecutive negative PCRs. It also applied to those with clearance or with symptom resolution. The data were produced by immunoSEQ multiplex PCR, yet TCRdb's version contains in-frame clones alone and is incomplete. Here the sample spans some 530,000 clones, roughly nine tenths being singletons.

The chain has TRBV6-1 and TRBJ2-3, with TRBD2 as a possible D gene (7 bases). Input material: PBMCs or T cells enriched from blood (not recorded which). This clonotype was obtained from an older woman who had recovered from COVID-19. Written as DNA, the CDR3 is TGTGCCAGCAGTGACGCGGGGGCTAGCACAGATACGCAGTATTTT. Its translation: CASSDAGASTDTQYF.